This T cell receptor beta chain was documented in a study of neurological immune-mediated disorders. Overall study findings and caveats: Phylogenetic grouping assigned the repertoires of 18 of 34 multiple sclerosis patients to a single related-CDR3 cluster, representing a possible signature. No CDR3 amino acid sequences were shared by expanded clones across subjects, suggesting private repertoires in all groups.

Only a few counts were recorded for this clonotype. Its target is unknown. A single run covered 15-18 subjects with over 190 million TCR-beta sequences. TCRdb reanalysed the 5' RACE reads using MiXCR and keeps one entry per CDR3 protein. Altogether some 46,000 distinct CDR3 sequences are present, around 4.3% being singletons, with the ten largest covering roughly 6%. The CDR3 runs to 15 residues. Trimming cost V 10 bases and J 4 bases; bases outside gene matches: 14. The sample was PBMCs. The chain couples TRBV12-3 or TRBV12-4 to TRBJ2-3, with 7 bases that match TRBD2. The sequence derives from an older woman with multiple sclerosis. The CDR3 reads CATQVGRERPDTQYF. CDR3 in DNA: TGTGCCACCCAAGTGGGGCGGGAGCGCCCAGATACGCAGTATTTT.